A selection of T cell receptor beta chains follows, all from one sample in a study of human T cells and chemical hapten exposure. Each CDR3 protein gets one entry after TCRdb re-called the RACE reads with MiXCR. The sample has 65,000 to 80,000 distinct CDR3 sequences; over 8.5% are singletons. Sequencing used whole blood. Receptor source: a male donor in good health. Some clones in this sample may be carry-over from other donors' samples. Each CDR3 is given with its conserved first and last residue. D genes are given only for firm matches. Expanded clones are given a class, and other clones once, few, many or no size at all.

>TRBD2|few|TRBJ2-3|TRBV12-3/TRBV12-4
TGTGCCAGCAGCCTAGCGGGATTGACCACAGATACGCAGTATTTT
CASSLAGLTTDTQYF
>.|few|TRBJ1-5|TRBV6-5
TGTGCCAGCAGTCCAGTGGTCAGCAATCAGCCCCAGCATTTT
CASSPVVSNQPQHF
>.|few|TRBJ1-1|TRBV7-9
TGTGCCAGCAGCTTATCCTGGCCGAGGCCCGACACTGAAGCTTTCTTT
CASSLSWPRPDTEAFF
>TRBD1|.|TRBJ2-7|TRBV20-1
TGCAGTGCTAGAGACAAGGACAGGGGATGGGGGGAGCAGTACTTC
CSARDKDRGWGEQYF
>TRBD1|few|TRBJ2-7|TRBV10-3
TGTGCCATCAGTGAAGGACAGGGCGTTAGCTCCTACGAGCAGTACTTC
CAISEGQGVSSYEQYF
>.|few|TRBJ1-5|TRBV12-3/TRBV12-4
TGTGCCAGCAGTTTTAAGAACAGGTTCCTAATCGGCAATCAGCCCCAGCATTTT
CASSFKNRFLIGNQPQHF
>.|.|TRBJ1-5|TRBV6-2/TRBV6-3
TGTGCCAGCAGTTACGGGGCTGGGCCCCAGCATTTT
CASSYGAGPQHF
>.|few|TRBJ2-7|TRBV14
TGTGCCAGCAGCCAAGATTGGGGGTGGGAGCAGTACTTC
CASSQDWGWEQYF
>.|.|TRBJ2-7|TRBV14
TGTGCCAGCAGCCAAAAGGTCGCGAAAAGCTCCTACGAGCAGTACTTC
CASSQKVAKSSYEQYF
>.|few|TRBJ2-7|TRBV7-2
TGTGCCAGCAGCTGGATGGGCGCTACGAGCTCCTACGAGCAGTACTTC
CASSWMGATSSYEQYF
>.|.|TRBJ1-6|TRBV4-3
TGCGCCAGCAGCCAGGGGAGGACAGCTTCGGACCTCTATAATTCACCCCTCCACTTT
CASSQGRTASDLYNSPLHF
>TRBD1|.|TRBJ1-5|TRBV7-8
TGTGCCAGCAGCTTGAATAGGGACAGAGATCAGCCCCAGCATTTT
CASSLNRDRDQPQHF
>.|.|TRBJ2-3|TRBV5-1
TGCGCCAGCAGCTTGGCCGGAATGGGACGTCCGACAGATACGCAGTATTTT
CASSLAGMGRPTDTQYF
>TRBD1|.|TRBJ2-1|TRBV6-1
TGTGCCAGCAGAGACAGGGATCCAGGGAACAAGGAGCAGTTCTTC
CASRDRDPGNKEQFF
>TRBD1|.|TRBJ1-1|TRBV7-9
TGTGCCAGCAGCTCCGGGACAGGGAAAACCACTGAAGCTTTCTTT
CASSSGTGKTTEAFF
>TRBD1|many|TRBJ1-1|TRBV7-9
TGTGCCAGCAGGGTACAGGGGGCTCGCACTGAAGCTTTCTTT
CASRVQGARTEAFF
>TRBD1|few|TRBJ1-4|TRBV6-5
TGTGCCAGCAGTTACTTTGGACAGGGTGACGGTGGTGAAAAACTGTTTTTT
CASSYFGQGDGGEKLFF
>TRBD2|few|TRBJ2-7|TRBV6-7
TGTGCCAGCAAAGCGGGGGAGGTTGGTAAGTCCTACGAGCAGTACTTC
CASKAGEVGKSYEQYF
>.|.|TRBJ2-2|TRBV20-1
TGCAGTGCTAGAGGTGGTACAGGCGTTAACACCGGGGAGCTGTTTTTT
CSARGGTGVNTGELFF
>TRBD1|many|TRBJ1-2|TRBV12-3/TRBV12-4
TGTGCCAGCAGCCGGACAGGGAAAGACTATGGCTACACCTTC
CASSRTGKDYGYTF
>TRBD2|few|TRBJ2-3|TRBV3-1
TGTGCCAGCAGCCCTAAAGGACTAGCGGGGAGCACAGATACGCAGTATTTT
CASSPKGLAGSTDTQYF
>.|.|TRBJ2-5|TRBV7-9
TGTGCCAGCAGCTCCGCGCGGGGAGAGACCCAGTACTTC
CASSSARGETQYF
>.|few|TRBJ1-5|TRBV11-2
TGTGCCAGCAGCTTAGGAGGGTTTGGGAATCAGCCCCAGCATTTT
CASSLGGFGNQPQHF
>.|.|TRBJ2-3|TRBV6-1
TGTGCCAGCAGTGAAGGGGATACGCAGTATTTT
CASSEGDTQYF
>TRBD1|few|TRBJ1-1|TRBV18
TGTGCCAGCTCACCACCCACCGTCCCGGGACAGGGGGCGGGTGCTTTCTTT
CASSPPTVPGQGAGAFF
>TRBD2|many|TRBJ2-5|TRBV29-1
TGCAGCGTAAGCGGGACTTCGTTAGAGACCCAGTACTTC
CSVSGTSLETQYF
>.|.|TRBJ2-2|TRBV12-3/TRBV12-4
TGTGCCAGCAGTCCGTCCCTCCAGGCCGCGAACACCGGGGAGCTGTTTTTT
CASSPSLQAANTGELFF
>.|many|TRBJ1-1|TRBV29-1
TGCAGCGTTGTCAGGGGCACTGAAGCTTTCTTT
CSVVRGTEAFF
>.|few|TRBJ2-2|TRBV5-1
TGCGCCAGCGGTGGACTGCGAAACACCGGGGAGCTGTTTTTT
CASGGLRNTGELFF
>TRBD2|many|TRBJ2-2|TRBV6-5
TGTGCCAGCAGTTACAAGGGGACACCGACTAGCGCCGGGGAGCTGTTTTTT
CASSYKGTPTSAGELFF
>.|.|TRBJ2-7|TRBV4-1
TGCGCCAGCAGCCAAGATTTGGTCAGCTCCTACGAGCAGTACTTC
CASSQDLVSSYEQYF
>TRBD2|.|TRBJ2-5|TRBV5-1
TGCGCCAGCAGCTTGGATGTAGCGGGAGGGTTAGAGACCCAGTACTTC
CASSLDVAGGLETQYF
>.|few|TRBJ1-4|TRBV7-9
TGTGCCAGCAGGCCCACAGGATATGAAAAACTGTTTTTT
CASRPTGYEKLFF
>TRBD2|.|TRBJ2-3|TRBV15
TGTGCCACCAGTCCCAGCGGGGGGGTCGACACAGATACGCAGTATTTT
CATSPSGGVDTDTQYF
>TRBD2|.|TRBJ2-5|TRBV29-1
TGCAGCGTCGGGGAGGGGGAGACCCAGTACTTC
CSVGEGETQYF
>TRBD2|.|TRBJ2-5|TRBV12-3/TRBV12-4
TGTGCCAGCTCTTCATCCGGGACTAGCGGGAAAGAGACCCAGTACTTC
CASSSSGTSGKETQYF
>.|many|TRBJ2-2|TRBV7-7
TGTGCCAGCAGCCCCATGGGACCTGTGAACGGGGAGCTGTTTTTT
CASSPMGPVNGELFF